The 18 T cell receptor beta chains below all came from one sample that was sequenced in a study of beta chain features in type 1 diabetes. General observations from the study: All four CD4+ subsets from Type 1 diabetes patients carried moderately but significantly shorter TCRB CDR3s.

Expressed TCRB transcripts got sequenced, as all isolated RNA was reverse transcribed. Generated by immunoSEQ multiplex PCR, the TCRdb table keeps only in-frame clones and is missing some. Here the sample spans hundreds of thousands of clones, around an eighth being singletons. Their antigens remain unidentified. Specimen: naive CD4+ T cells from blood. Every receptor here comes from a man aged 18 to 30 with type 1 diabetes.

This clone was found a few times. The same CDR3 is also encoded by other DNA sequences in this sample. This chain links TRBV15 with TRBJ2-7, with D unresolved. This CDR3 has 13 residues. The V gene lost 0 bases and the J gene lost 1 base, with 4 bases spanning the gap. The germline V gene has CDR1 LNHNV and CDR2 YYDKDF (reference sequence). CDR3 in amino acids: CATSRDGSYEQYF. The CDR3 nucleotides read TGTGCCACCAGCAGAGATGGATCCTACGAGCAGTACTTC.

The chain carries TRBV20-1 and TRBJ2-1, with D possibly being TRBD2 (5 bases). The germline gives CDR1 DFQATT, CDR2 SNEGSKA (reference sequence). This CDR3 is 11 amino acids long. The V end was cut by 6 bases, the J end by 10 bases, with 13 bases between. The CDR3 spells CSARSGEEQFF. CDR3 sequence (DNA): TGCAGTGCCAGGTCCGGGGAAGAGCAGTTCTTC.

This clone occurred a few times. The V call is TRBV13, the J call TRBJ2-5, with D unclear. The CDR3 contains 13 residues. V lost 2 bases and J lost 7, with 11 bases in between. Germline V lookup: CDR1 PRHDT, CDR2 FYEKMQ (reference sequence). The CDR3 DNA is TGTGCCAGCAGCTTAATTGGCCGGAGGACCCAGTACTTC. It encodes CASSLIGRRTQYF.

V usage is TRBV11-3 and J usage is TRBJ2-3; no clear D. Per the germline V gene, CDR1 is SGHNT and CDR2 is YENEEA. V shed 2 bases and J shed 2 bases, with 8 bases lying between them. CDR3 length: 14 amino acids. CDR3: CASSLNRYTDTQYF. In nucleotides, the CDR3 is TGTGCCAGCAGCTTAAACAGATACACAGATACGCAGTATTTT.

The chain combines TRBV29-1 with TRBJ1-1, with D tentatively TRBD1 (5 bases). Germline V gene data show CDR1 as SQVTM and CDR2 as ANQGSEA. CDR3 length: 13 amino acids. V lost 7 bases and J 1 base, leaving 13 bases between the germline ends. This CDR3 is CSAWTQRNTEAFF. CDR3 bases: TGCAGCGCCTGGACACAAAGGAACACTGAAGCTTTCTTT.

This clone has just a few counts. The chain carries TRBV4-1 and TRBJ2-1; unclear D gene. V gave up 1 base and J gave up 2 bases, with 15 bases separating them. This CDR3 spans 17 amino acids. Germline CDR1 and CDR2: MGHRA and YSYEKL. In DNA form, the CDR3 reads TGCGCCAGCAGCCAAGGATTAGGTCGGGCGACCTACAATGAGCAGTTCTTC. It codes for CASSQGLGRATYNEQFF.

The rearrangement uses TRBV7-3 and TRBJ2-7; unclear D gene. The germline V gene has CDR1 SGHTA and CDR2 FQGTGA. The ends were cut back, 5 bases at V and 1 base at J, with 12 bases in the middle. This CDR3 is built from 14 residues. The CDR3: CASSPRDRSYEQYF. CDR3 nucleotides: TGTGCCAGCAGCCCTCGAGACCGGTCCTACGAGCAGTACTTC.

This chain joins TRBV6-5 and TRBJ1-1, with D possibly matching TRBD1 (6 bases). Trimming stripped 0 bases from V and 0 bases from J, with 11 bases between. This CDR3 has 16 residues. CDR1 MNHEY and CDR2 SVGAGI come from the germline V gene. CDR3 residues: CASSYSGTNLNTEAFF. DNA for the CDR3: TGTGCCAGCAGTTACTCCGGGACAAACCTGAACACTGAAGCTTTCTTT.

The chain is built from TRBV9 and TRBJ2-1, with D tentatively TRBD2 (5 bases). Germline loops: CDR1 SGDLS, CDR2 YYNGEE. The CDR3 length is 14 residues. V dropped 3 bases and J dropped 5 bases, with 12 bases sitting between them. CDR3: CASSAAPGDNEQFF. The CDR3 DNA is TGTGCCAGCAGCGCAGCCCCCGGGGACAATGAGCAGTTCTTC.

This clone was observed a few times. The V call is TRBV2, the J call TRBJ1-1; D remains ambiguous. The ends were cut back, 6 bases at V and 1 base at J, with 12 bases in the middle. Germline V gene data show CDR1 as SNHLY and CDR2 as FYNNEI. The CDR3 loop spans 14 amino acids. In DNA, the CDR3 is TGTGCCAGCAGCGTTCAAGGCCAGAACACTGAAGCTTTCTTT. Translated: CASSVQGQNTEAFF.

This chain links TRBV10-2 with TRBJ2-7; D gene ambiguous. Trimming removed 2 bases from V and 12 bases from J, with 11 bases in between. Germline loops: CDR1 WSHSY, CDR2 SAAADI. This CDR3 spans 11 amino acids. CDR3 residues: CASSEGRRGYF. CDR3 DNA: TGCGCCAGCAGTGAGGGGCGCCGAGGGTACTTC.

A few counts support this clone. This sequence joins TRBV9 and TRBJ2-1; a possible D gene is TRBD1 (6 bases). V lost 4 bases and J 0 bases, leaving 11 bases between the germline ends. Germline CDR1 and CDR2: SGDLS and YYNGEE. This CDR3 contains 15 residues. The CDR3 sequence: CASSPGTSSYNEQFF. The DNA for the CDR3 is TGTGCCAGCAGCCCCGGGACAAGCTCCTACAATGAGCAGTTCTTC.

This clone was picked up a small number of times. The genes are TRBV15 and TRBJ1-3; 9 bases match TRBD1. The CDR3 covers 14 residues. V trimming: 8 bases; J trimming: 10 bases; junction bases outside the gene matches: 12. The germline CDR1 and CDR2 sequences are LNHNV and YYDKDF (reference sequence). The CDR3 is CATSFGTGMTTIYF. Here the CDR3 DNA reads TGTGCCACCTCTTTCGGGACAGGGATGACGACCATATATTTT.

This chain links TRBV14 with TRBJ2-7, with D possibly being TRBD1 (6 bases). The CDR3 contains 14 residues. Deletions cut 4 bases from V and 1 base from J, with 11 bases between. CDR1 is SGHDN and CDR2 is FVKESK in the germline V gene. CDR3 in amino acids: CASSLAGDSYEQYF. DNA for the CDR3: TGTGCCAGCAGCCTCGCAGGGGATTCCTACGAGCAGTACTTC.

This chain joins TRBV9 and TRBJ2-5, with D tentatively TRBD1 or TRBD2 (5 bases each). V lost 1 base to trimming and J lost 5 bases, with 6 bases between them. The CDR3 loop spans 12 amino acids. CDR1 and CDR2 from the germline V gene are SGDLS and YYNGEE. CDR3 DNA sequence: TGTGCCAGCAGCGTATGGGGGGAGACCCAGTACTTC. It encodes CASSVWGETQYF.

In this sample, this clone turned up a few times. V usage is TRBV7-2 and J usage is TRBJ1-2; 7 positions match TRBD1. CDR1 is SGHTA, CDR2 FQGNSA, per germline. The V gene end was trimmed by 5 bases and the J gene end by 7 bases; junction bases not matched to a gene: 19. The CDR3 is made up of 17 amino acids. The CDR3 region has the DNA TGTGCCAGCAGCGCCCGCGGCCTCCCACAGGGGCTTGGTGGCTACACCTTC. Protein product: CASSARGLPQGLGGYTF.

This clone showed up just a few times. The chain recombines TRBV28 with TRBJ1-2; D gene unclear. Trimming cost V 2 bases and J 7 bases, with 11 bases left between them. CDR3 length: 13 residues. Germline V gene sequence: CDR1 MDHEN, CDR2 SYDVKM. The CDR3 DNA is TGTGCCAGCAGTTTAACATCCGTGGGTGGCTACACCTTC. The encoded protein is CASSLTSVGGYTF.

There are a few counts of this clone. The chain recombines TRBV11-3 with TRBJ2-4; D is ambiguous. Trimming left V 4 bases short and J 0 bases short, with 10 bases between. CDR1 and CDR2 from the germline V gene are SGHNT and YENEEA. This CDR3 has 15 amino acids. The CDR3 nucleotides read TGTGCCAGCAGCTGTCGGGTTTTAGCCAAAAACATTCAGTACTTC. This gives the protein CASSCRVLAKNIQYF. Using reference TRBV11-3 and TRBJ2-4 for the parts outside the CDR3, the full variable domain is EAGVVQSPRYKIIEKKQPVAFWCNPISGHNTLYWYLQNLGQGPELLIRYENEEAVDDSQLPKDRFSAERLKGVDSTLKIQPAELGDSAVYLCASSCRVLAKNIQYFGAGTRLSVL.